What follows are 17 T cell receptor beta chains derived from one specimen sequenced in a study of identical twins. MiXCR, applied by TCRdb to the 5' RACE reads, yields one record per CDR3 protein. The sample carries 500,000 to 600,000 distinct CDR3 sequences, around 20% recorded once. In addition, the sample was reused for a study of T cells expressing NK-cell markers.

The sample was CD4+ T cells sorted from blood. These receptors all stem from a woman under 30 in good health.

The rearrangement joins TRBV12-1 to TRBJ2-1; TRBD2, the table's D call, lacks a check against the DNA. TRBV12-1 counts as a pseudogene. This CDR3 spans 17 amino acids. The CDR3 DNA reads as TGTGCCAGCAGCCCCTGCAATCGACTAGCGGGAGGAAGCGAGCAGTTCTTC. Protein: CASSPCNRLAGGSEQFF.

This clonotype was seen repeatedly, ten times or more. This sequence joins TRBV7-8 and TRBJ2-1; D may correspond to TRBD1 or TRBD2 (5 bases each). V lost 5 bases to trimming and J lost 9 bases, with 14 bases between them. The CDR3 runs to 13 residues. The germline V gene has CDR1 SGHVS and CDR2 FQNEAQ. CDR3: CASSHRDRGEQFF. In DNA, the CDR3 is TGTGCCAGCAGCCACCGGGACCGGGGTGAGCAGTTCTTC. Full variable domain (remainder filled in from reference TRBV7-8 and TRBJ2-1): GAGVSQSPRYKVAKRGQDVALRCDPISGHVSLFWYQQALGQGPEFLTYFQNEAQLDKSGLPSDRFFAERPEGSVSTLKIQRTQQEDSAVYLCASSHRDRGEQFFGPGTRLTVL.

This clonotype was detected a few times. The V gene is TRBV27, the J gene TRBJ2-1; possibly TRBD1 for D (6 bases). CDR1 is MNHEY and CDR2 is SMNVEV in the germline V gene (reference sequence). The V end was cut by 4 bases, the J end by 2 bases, with 9 bases between. The CDR3 length is 14 residues. The DNA of the CDR3 is TGTGCCAGCAGTTCCACAGGGCCCTACAATGAGCAGTTCTTC. It is translated as CASSSTGPYNEQFF.

This clonotype was seen a few times. This chain joins TRBV6-1 and TRBJ2-2, with 9 nucleotides matching TRBD2. The ends lost 5 bases at V and 0 bases at J; junction bases unmatched: 4. The CDR3 covers 16 residues. Germline-derived CDR1 and CDR2 are MNHNS and SASEGT. The CDR3 DNA follows: TGTGCCAGCAGTAAAAGCGGGGGGCCGAACACCGGGGAGCTGTTTTTT. Its protein is CASSKSGGPNTGELFF.

Concerning this clonotype itself: Compared with germline, one end of the junction differs, possibly owing to a read error. The chain has TRBV10-1 and TRBJ2-5; 9 bases line up with TRBD2. CDR3 size: 15 residues. Germline V gives CDR1 WNHNN, CDR2 SYGVQD (reference sequence). CDR3 in amino acids: CSSSELAGTQETQYF. CDR3 DNA sequence: TGCTCCAGCAGTGAGCTAGCGGGGACCCAAGAGACCCAGTACTTC.

The chain links TRBV12-3 or TRBV12-4 to TRBJ2-2, with TRBD1 matching over 7 bases. The V segment lost 8 bases and the J segment 7 bases; nucleotides outside the gene matches: 10. The CDR3 contains 14 residues. CDR3 nucleotides: TGTGCCAGCGTTCGGGGACAGTCGGGCGGGGAGCTGTTTTTT. This gives the protein CASVRGQSGGELFF.

This clonotype was found many times. J is TRBJ1-5 and V is TRBV6-1; TRBD1 agrees at 9 bases. This CDR3 spans 15 amino acids. Germline V gene sequence: CDR1 MNHNS, CDR2 SASEGT. Unmatched junction bases numbered 2, after V lost 5 bases and J lost 0 bases. The CDR3 bases are TGTGCCAGCAGTCGACAGGGGGATAGCAATCAGCCCCAGCATTTT. This sequence encodes CASSRQGDSNQPQHF.

The chain combines TRBV15 with TRBJ2-7; a possible D gene is TRBD1 (6 bases). The germline CDR1 and CDR2 sequences are LNHNV and YYDKDF (reference sequence). Trimming took 3 bases from V and 5 from J, leaving 17 bases between them. This CDR3 spans 15 amino acids. The CDR3 region is CATSRTPGTKDEQYF. In nucleotides, the CDR3 is TGTGCCACCAGCAGGACTCCCGGGACAAAGGACGAGCAGTACTTC.

The V call is TRBV29-1, the J call TRBJ1-2; D is uncertain. Germline assignment: CDR1 SQVTM and CDR2 ANQGSEA. With 8 bases removed from V and 8 bases from J, the gap between germline ends came to 9 bases. This CDR3 has 9 residues. Here the CDR3 DNA reads TGCAGCCCCGAGGGCGGCTACACCTTC. Translated, it gives CSPEGGYTF.

V and J are TRBV5-6 and TRBJ2-7, with 12 nucleotides matching TRBD2. V lost 4 bases and J lost 5; bases outside the gene matches: 16. Germline lookup yields CDR1 SGHDT and CDR2 YYEEEE. This CDR3 is built from 18 residues. CDR3 sequence (DNA): TGTGCCAGCAGCATAAGGACTAGCGGGAAACAGGTCAAAAACGAGCAGTACTTC. Its translation is CASSIRTSGKQVKNEQYF.

V usage is TRBV20-1 and J usage is TRBJ2-1, with 7 positions matching TRBD2. The CDR3 extends over 16 amino acids. With V trimmed by 0 bases and J by 4 bases, 9 bases remained unmatched. Per the germline V gene, CDR1 is DFQATT and CDR2 is SNEGSKA (reference sequence). In DNA form, the CDR3 reads TGCAGTGCTAGAGACCCACTAGCGAGAATATACAATGAGCAGTTCTTC. It translates to CSARDPLARIYNEQFF.

This clonotype was counted many times. V is TRBV12-3 or TRBV12-4 and J is TRBJ2-2; D gene uncertain. V lost 7 bases to trimming and J lost 0 bases, with 3 bases between them. This CDR3 spans 12 amino acids. The DNA for the CDR3 is TGTGCCAGCACGGCGAACACCGGGGAGCTGTTTTTT. It specifies CASTANTGELFF.

The genes are TRBV5-4 and TRBJ2-1; 7 bases align to TRBD1. The V gene end was trimmed by 9 bases and the J gene end by 12 bases; junction bases not matched to a gene: 6. This CDR3 spans 10 amino acids. The germline V gene encodes CDR1 SGHNT and CDR2 YYREEE (reference sequence). The CDR3 is CAIGGQVQFF. The CDR3 DNA sequence: TGTGCCATCGGAGGACAGGTGCAGTTCTTC.

This clonotype showed up many times. J is TRBJ1-5 and V is TRBV12-3 or TRBV12-4, with a tentative D call TRBD1 (6 bases). This CDR3 contains 15 residues. The V end lost 6 bases, the J end lost 6 bases, and 18 bases lay between the germline ends. The CDR3 coding sequence is TGTGCCAGCAGGTCGGTTGGGGGCCTAGGTCAGCCCCAGCATTTT. Translating it yields CASRSVGGLGQPQHF.

The sample holds a few counts of this clonotype. The CDR3 sequence: CATSRDLGSISYNEQFF. The CDR3 DNA sequence: TGTGCCACCAGCAGAGATCTGGGCAGCATCTCCTACAATGAGCAGTTCTTC. The chain couples TRBV15 to TRBJ2-1; D gene uncertain. The CDR3 extends over 17 amino acids. The germline CDR1 and CDR2 sequences are LNHNV and YYDKDF (reference sequence). The V end lost 0 bases, the J end lost 0 bases, and 12 bases lay between the germline ends.

The chain employs TRBV14 and TRBJ2-2; the match to TRBD2 covers 12 bases. The germline gives CDR1 SGHDN, CDR2 FVKESK. The CDR3 extends over 15 amino acids. V dropped 2 bases and J dropped 8; count of bases not matched to a gene: 3. In DNA, the CDR3 is TGTGCCAGCAGCCAAAGACTAGCGGGAGTTGGGGAGCTGTTTTTT. It encodes CASSQRLAGVGELFF.

The chain links TRBV7-6 to TRBJ2-7; no definite D call. The CDR3 loop spans 13 amino acids. Germline CDR1 and CDR2: SGHVS and FNYEAQ. V lost 5 bases, J lost 5 bases, and 13 bases lay in between. CDR3 loop: CASSPEQSHEQYF. In DNA form, the CDR3 reads TGTGCCAGCAGCCCGGAACAGAGCCACGAGCAGTACTTC.